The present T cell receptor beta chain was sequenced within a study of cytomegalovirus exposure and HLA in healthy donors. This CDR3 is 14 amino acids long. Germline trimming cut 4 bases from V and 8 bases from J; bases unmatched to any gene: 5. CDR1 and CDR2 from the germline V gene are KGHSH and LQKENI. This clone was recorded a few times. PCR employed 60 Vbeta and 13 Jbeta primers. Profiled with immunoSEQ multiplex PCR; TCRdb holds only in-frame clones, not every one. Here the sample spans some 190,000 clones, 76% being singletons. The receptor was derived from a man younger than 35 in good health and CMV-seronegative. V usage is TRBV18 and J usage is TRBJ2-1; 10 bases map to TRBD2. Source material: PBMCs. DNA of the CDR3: TGTGCCAGCTCACAAGCGGGAGGGGTCGATGAGCAGTTCTTC. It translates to CASSQAGGVDEQFF.